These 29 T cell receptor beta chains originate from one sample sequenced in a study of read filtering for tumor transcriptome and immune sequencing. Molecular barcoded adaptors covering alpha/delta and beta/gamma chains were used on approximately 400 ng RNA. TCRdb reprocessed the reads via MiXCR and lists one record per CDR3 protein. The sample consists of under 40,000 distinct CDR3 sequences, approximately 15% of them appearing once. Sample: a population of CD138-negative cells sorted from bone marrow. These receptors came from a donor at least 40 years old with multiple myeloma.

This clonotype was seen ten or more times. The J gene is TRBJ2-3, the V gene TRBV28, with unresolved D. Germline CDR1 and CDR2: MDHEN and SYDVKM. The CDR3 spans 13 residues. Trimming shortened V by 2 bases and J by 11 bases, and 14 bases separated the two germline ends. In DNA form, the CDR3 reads TGTGCCAGCAGTTTACGAAGCCCCGTGGGGCAGTATTTT. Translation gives CASSLRSPVGQYF.

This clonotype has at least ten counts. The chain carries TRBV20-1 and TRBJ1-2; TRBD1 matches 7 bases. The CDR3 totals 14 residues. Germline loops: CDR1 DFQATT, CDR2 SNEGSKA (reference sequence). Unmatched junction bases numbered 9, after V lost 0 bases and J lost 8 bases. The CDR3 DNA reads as TGCAGTGCTAGAGATCTCAAGGGACAGAGAGGCTACACCTTC. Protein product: CSARDLKGQRGYTF.

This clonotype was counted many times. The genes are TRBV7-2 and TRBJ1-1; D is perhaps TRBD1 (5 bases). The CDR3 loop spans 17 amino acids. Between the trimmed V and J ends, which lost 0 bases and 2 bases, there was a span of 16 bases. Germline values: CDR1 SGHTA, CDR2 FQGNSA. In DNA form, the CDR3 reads TGTGCCAGCAGCTTAGCTCCCTTGGGACTCTTCAACACTGAAGCTTTCTTT. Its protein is CASSLAPLGLFNTEAFF.

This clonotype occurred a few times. As DNA, the CDR3 is TGTGCCAGCAGCTCAGGACAGGGGAGTCAGCCCCAGCATTTT. It encodes CASSSGQGSQPQHF. The chain is built from TRBV7-2 and TRBJ1-5; TRBD1 aligns across 9 bases. In germline, CDR1 is SGHTA, CDR2 FQGNSA. This CDR3 has 14 residues. Unmatched junction bases numbered 4, after V lost 4 bases and J lost 6 bases.

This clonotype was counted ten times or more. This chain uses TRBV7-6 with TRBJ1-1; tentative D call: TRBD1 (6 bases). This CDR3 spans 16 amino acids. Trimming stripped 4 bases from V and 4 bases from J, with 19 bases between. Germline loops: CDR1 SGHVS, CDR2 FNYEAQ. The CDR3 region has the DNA TGTGCCAGCAGCTCTTACCGGGACAAAGGAATCACTGAAGCTTTCTTT. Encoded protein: CASSSYRDKGITEAFF.

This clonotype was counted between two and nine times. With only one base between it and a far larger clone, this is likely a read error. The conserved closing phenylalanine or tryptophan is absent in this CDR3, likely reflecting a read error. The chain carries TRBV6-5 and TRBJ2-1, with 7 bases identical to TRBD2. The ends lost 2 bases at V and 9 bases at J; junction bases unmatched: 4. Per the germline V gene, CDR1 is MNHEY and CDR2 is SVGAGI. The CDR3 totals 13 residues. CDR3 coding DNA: TGTGCCAGCAGTTACCTAGAGCGGGGTGAGCAGTTCCTC. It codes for CASSYLERGEQFL.

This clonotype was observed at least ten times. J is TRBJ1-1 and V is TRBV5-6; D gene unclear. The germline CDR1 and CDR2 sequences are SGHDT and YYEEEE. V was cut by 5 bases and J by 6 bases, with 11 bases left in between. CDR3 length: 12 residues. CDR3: CASRFRGAEAFF. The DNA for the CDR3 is TGTGCCAGCAGGTTCAGAGGCGCTGAAGCTTTCTTT.

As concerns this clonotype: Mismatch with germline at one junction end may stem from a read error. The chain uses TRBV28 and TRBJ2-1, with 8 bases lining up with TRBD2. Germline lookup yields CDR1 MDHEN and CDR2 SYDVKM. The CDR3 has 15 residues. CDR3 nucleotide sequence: TGTACCAGCAATGGTAGCGGGGCAAAGGAAGTTGAGCAGTTCTTC. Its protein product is CTSNGSGAKEVEQFF.

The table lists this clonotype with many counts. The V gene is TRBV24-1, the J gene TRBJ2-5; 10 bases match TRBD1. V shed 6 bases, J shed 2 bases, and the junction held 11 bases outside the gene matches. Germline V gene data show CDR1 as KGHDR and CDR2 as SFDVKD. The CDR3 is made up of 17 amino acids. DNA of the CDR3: TGTGCCACCAGTAGGGGACAGGGGACGTCGGGGCAAGAGACCCAGTACTTC. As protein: CATSRGQGTSGQETQYF.

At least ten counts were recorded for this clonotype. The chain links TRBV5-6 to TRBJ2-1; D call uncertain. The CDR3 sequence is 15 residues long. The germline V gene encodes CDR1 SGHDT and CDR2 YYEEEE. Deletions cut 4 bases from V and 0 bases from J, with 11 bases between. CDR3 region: CASSPGPISYNEQFF. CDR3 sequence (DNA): TGTGCCAGCAGCCCCGGACCGATCTCCTACAATGAGCAGTTCTTC.

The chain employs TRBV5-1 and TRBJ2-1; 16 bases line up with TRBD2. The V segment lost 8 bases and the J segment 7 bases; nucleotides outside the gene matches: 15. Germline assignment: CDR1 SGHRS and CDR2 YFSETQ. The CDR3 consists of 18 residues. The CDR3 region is CASSRLGTSGGAGNEQFF. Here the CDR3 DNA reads TGCGCCAGTTCCCGACTTGGGACTAGCGGGGGGGCCGGGAATGAGCAGTTCTTC.

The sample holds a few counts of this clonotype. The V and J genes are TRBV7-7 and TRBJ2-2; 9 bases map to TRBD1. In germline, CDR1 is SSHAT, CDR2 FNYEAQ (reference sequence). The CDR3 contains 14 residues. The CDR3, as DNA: TGTGCTAGTCGGAGACAGGGGGACACCGGGGAGCTGTTTTTT. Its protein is CASRRQGDTGELFF.

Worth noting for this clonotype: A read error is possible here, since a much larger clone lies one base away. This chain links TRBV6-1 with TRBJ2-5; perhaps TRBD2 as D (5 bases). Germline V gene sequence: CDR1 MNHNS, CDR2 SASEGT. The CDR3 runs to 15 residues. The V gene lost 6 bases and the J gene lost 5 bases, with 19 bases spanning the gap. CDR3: CASRTTGGVWETQYF. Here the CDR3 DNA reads TGTGCCAGCAGGACAACCGGAGGAGTGTGGGAGACCCAGTACTTC.

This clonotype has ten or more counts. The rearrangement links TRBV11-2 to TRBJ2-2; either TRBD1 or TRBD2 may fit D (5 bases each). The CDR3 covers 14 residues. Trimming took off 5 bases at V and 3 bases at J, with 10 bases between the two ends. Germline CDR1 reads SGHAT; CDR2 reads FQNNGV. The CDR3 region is CASSPGPYTGELFF. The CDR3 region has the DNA TGTGCCAGCAGCCCGGGACCGTACACCGGGGAGCTGTTTTTT.

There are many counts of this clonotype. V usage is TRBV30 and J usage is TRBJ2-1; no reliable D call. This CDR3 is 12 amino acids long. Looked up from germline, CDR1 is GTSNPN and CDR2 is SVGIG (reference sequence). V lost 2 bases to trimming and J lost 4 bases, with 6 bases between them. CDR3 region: CAWSKFYNEQFF. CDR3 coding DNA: TGTGCCTGGAGTAAATTTTACAATGAGCAGTTCTTC.

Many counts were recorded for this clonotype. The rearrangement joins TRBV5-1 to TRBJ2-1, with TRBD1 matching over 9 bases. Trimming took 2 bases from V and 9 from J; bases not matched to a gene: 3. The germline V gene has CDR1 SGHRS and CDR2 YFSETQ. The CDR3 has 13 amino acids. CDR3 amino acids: CASSLTGGVEQFF. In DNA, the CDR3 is TGCGCCAGCAGCTTAACAGGGGGCGTTGAGCAGTTCTTC.

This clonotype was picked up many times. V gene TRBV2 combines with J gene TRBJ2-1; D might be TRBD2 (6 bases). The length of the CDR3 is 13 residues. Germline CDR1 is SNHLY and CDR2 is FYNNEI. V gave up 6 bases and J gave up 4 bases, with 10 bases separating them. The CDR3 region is CASREGRYNEQFF. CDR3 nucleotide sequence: TGTGCCAGCAGAGAGGGGAGGTACAATGAGCAGTTCTTC.

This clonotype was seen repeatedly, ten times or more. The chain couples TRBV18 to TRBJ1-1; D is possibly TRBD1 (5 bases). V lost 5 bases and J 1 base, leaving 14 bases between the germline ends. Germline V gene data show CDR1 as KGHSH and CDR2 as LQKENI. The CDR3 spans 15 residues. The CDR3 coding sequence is TGTGCCAGCTCAGTCGGGACGGGGCAGAACACTGAAGCTTTCTTT. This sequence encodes CASSVGTGQNTEAFF.

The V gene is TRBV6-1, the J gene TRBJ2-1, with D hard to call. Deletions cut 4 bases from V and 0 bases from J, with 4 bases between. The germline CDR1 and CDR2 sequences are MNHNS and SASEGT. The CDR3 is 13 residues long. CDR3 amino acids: CASSAFSYNEQFF. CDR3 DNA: TGTGCCAGCAGTGCATTCTCCTACAATGAGCAGTTCTTC.

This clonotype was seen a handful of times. CDR3 sequence reads: CASSLDIRTGERTYEQYF. CDR3 DNA sequence: TGCGCCAGCAGCTTGGATATAAGGACAGGCGAAAGAACCTACGAGCAGTACTTC. The V gene is TRBV5-1, the J gene TRBJ2-7; 7 positions agree with TRBD1. CDR3 length: 18 amino acids. The V gene end was trimmed by 0 bases and the J gene end by 2 bases; junction bases not matched to a gene: 14. Germline loops: CDR1 SGHRS, CDR2 YFSETQ.

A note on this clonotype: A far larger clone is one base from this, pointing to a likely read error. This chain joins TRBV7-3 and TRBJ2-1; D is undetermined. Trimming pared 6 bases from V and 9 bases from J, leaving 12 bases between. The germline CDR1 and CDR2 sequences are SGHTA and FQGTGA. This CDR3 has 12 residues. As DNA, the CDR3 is TGTGCCAGCAGGGGTGGGGAAAGTGAGCAGTTCTTC. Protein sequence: CASRGGESEQFF.

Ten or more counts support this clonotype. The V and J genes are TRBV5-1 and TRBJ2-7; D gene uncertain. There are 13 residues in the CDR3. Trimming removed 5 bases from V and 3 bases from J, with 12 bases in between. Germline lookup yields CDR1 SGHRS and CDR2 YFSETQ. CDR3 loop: CASSVLGNYEQYF. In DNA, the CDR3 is TGCGCCAGCAGTGTCCTAGGGAACTACGAGCAGTACTTC.

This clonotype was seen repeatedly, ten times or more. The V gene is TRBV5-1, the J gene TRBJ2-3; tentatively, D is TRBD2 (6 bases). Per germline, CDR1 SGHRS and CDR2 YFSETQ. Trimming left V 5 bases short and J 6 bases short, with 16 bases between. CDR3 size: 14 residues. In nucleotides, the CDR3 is TGCGCCAGCAGGCGGGACCTGCTCTTGGATACGCAGTATTTT. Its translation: CASRRDLLLDTQYF.

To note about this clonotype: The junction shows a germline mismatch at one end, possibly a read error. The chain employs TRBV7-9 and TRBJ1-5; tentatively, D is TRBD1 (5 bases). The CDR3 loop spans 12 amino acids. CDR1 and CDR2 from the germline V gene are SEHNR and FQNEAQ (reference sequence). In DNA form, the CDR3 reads TGTGCCAGCAGCTTTGGGGGTCAGTCCCAGCATTTC. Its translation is CASSFGGQSQHF. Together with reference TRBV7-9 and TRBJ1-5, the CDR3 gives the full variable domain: DTGVSQNPRHKITKRGQNVTFRCDPISEHNRLYWYRQTLGQGPEFLTYFQNEAQLEKSRLLSDRFSAERPKGSFSTLEIQRTEQGDSAMYLCASSFGGQSQHFGDGTRLSIL.

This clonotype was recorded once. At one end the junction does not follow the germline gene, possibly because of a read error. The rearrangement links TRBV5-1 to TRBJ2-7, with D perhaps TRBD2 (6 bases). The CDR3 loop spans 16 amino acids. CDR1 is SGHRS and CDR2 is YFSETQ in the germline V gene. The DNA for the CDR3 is TGTGCCAGCAGCTTGGGACTCCGGGCCGGGATCTACGAGCAGTACTTC. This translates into CASSLGLRAGIYEQYF.

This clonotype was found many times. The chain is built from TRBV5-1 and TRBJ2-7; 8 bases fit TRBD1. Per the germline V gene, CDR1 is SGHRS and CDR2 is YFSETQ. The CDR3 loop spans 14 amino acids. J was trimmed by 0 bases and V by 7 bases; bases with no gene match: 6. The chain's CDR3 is CASRLQGGSYEQYF. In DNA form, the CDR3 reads TGCGCCAGCCGATTACAGGGGGGCTCCTACGAGCAGTACTTC. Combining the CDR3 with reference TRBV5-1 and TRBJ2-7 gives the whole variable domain KAGVTQTPRYLIKTRGQQVTLSCSPISGHRSVSWYQQTPGQGLQFLFEYFSETQRNKGNFPGRFSGRQFSNSRSEMNVSTLELGDSALYLCASRLQGGSYEQYFGPGTRLTVT.

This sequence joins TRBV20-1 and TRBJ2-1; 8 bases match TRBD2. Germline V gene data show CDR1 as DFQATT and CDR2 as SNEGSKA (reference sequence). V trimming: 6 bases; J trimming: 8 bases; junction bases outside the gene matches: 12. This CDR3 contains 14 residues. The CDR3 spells CSAHSSGWLYEQFF. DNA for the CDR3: TGCAGTGCCCATTCTAGCGGGTGGCTTTATGAGCAGTTCTTC.

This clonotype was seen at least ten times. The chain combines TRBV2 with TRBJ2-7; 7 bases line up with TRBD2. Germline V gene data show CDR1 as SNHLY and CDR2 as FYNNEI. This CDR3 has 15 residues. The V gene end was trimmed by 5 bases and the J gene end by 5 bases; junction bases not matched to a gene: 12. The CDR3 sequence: CASSRDSTGGNEQYF. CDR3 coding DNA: TGTGCCAGCAGTCGGGACTCAACGGGGGGAAACGAGCAGTACTTC.

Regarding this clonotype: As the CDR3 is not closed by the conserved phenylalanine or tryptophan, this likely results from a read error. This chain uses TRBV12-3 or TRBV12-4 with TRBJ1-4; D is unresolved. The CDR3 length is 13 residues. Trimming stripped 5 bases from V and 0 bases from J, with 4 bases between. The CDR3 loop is CASSHATNEKLFL. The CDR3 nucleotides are TGTGCCAGCAGTCACGCAACTAATGAAAAACTGTTTCTC.